This T cell receptor (beta chain) derives from a study of CXCR3-negative and CXCR3-positive naive CD8 T cells. cDNA libraries for TRB were generated by 5' RACE incorporating UMI labels. One entry per CDR3 protein, without DNA, is what TCRdb gives after re-calling the 5' RACE reads. The sample holds tens of thousands of distinct CDR3 sequences. The CDR3 covers 14 residues. In germline, CDR1 is SQVTM, CDR2 ANQGSEA. The sequence was collected from a human donor in good health. Some clones in this sample may be carry-over from other donors' samples. The chain employs TRBV29-1 and TRBJ2-5; there is no DNA to check the TCRdb D call of TRBD2. Sequenced sample: naive CXCR3- CD8+ T cells from blood. Subset described: CD45RO-CCR7+CD27+CD95- naive CD8+ T cells lacking CXCR3 (TNR3-). The chain's CDR3 is CSVGRAGPQETQYF. The variable domain in full, with the rest retrieved from reference TRBV29-1 and TRBJ2-5, is SAVISQKPSRDICQRGTSLTIQCQVDSQVTMMFWYRQQPGQSLTLIATANQGSEATYESGFVIDKFPISRPNLTFSTLTVSNMSPEDSSIYLCSVGRAGPQETQYFGPGTRLLVL.